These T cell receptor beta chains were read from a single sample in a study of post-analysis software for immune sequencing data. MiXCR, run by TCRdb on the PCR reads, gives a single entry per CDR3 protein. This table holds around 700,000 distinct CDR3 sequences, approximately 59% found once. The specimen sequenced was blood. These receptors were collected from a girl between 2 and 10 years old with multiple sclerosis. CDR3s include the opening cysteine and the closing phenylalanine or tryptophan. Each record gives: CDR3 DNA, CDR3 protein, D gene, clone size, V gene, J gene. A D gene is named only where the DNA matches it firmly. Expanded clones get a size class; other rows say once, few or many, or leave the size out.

DNA: TGTGCCAGCTCACCGGGACAGGGTGTAGTCCGCGGTGGCTACACCTTC
CDR3: CASSPGQGVVRGGYTF
D: TRBD1
size: -
V: TRBV18
J: TRBJ1-2

DNA: TGTGCCAGCAGCTCGGTAGCGGGGGGGCGCAATGAGCAGTTCTTC
CDR3: CASSSVAGGRNEQFF
D: TRBD2
size: few
V: TRBV7-2
J: TRBJ2-1

DNA: TGTGCCAGCAGTGAAGCGCTACAGCAAGAGACCCAGTACTTC
CDR3: CASSEALQQETQYF
D: -
size: -
V: TRBV2
J: TRBJ2-5

DNA: TGCAGCTTTCTTCAGGGAGTAGCTTTCTTT
CDR3: CSFLQGVAFF
D: -
size: once
V: TRBV29-1
J: TRBJ1-1

DNA: TGTGCCAGCAGCTGGGGGGGACCCGGCATGAACACTGAAGCTTTCTTT
CDR3: CASSWGGPGMNTEAFF
D: -
size: -
V: TRBV7-2
J: TRBJ1-1

DNA: TGTGCCACCAGCAGAGAATCAAATACGCAGTATTTT
CDR3: CATSRESNTQYF
D: -
size: -
V: TRBV15
J: TRBJ2-3

DNA: TGTGCCAGCAGCCTCATGTTAGATACGCAGTATTTT
CDR3: CASSLMLDTQYF
D: -
size: few
V: TRBV3-1
J: TRBJ2-3

DNA: TGTGCCAGCAGAAGATCAGGGACCGGTCTCTACGAGCAGTACTTC
CDR3: CASRRSGTGLYEQYF
D: -
size: -
V: TRBV27
J: TRBJ2-7

DNA: TGTACCAGCCGGGCCTCTAACTATGGCTACACCTTC
CDR3: CTSRASNYGYTF
D: -
size: -
V: TRBV6-6
J: TRBJ1-2

DNA: TGCAGTGCTAGAGACAGGGTGGCAGATACGCAGTATTTT
CDR3: CSARDRVADTQYF
D: -
size: -
V: TRBV20-1
J: TRBJ2-3

DNA: TGTGCCAGCTCCCCTTCCACAGGGGAATTTATCCTCGAGCAGTACTTC
CDR3: CASSPSTGEFILEQYF
D: TRBD1
size: -
V: TRBV6-5
J: TRBJ2-7

DNA: TGCAGTGCTAGAGTCAAGGGAGGGCAGGTCCTCAGCTCCTACAATGAGCAGTTCTTC
CDR3: CSARVKGGQVLSSYNEQFF
D: TRBD2
size: few
V: TRBV20-1
J: TRBJ2-1

DNA: TGTGCCGGCAGTTACCGGCGGACAATTGAGCAGTTCTTC
CDR3: CAGSYRRTIEQFF
D: -
size: once
V: TRBV6-6
J: TRBJ2-1

DNA: TGTGCCAGCAGCTTAATGGAGGGACTCCTGGCCTCGAAAGGGCAGTTCTTC
CDR3: CASSLMEGLLASKGQFF
D: -
size: -
V: TRBV7-2
J: TRBJ2-1

DNA: TGCAGCGTTGACCAGGGAATCTTCACTGAAGCTTTCTTT
CDR3: CSVDQGIFTEAFF
D: -
size: -
V: TRBV29-1
J: TRBJ1-1

DNA: TGCGCCAGCAGCCAAGATACTAGCGGGAGAGCGGGCTCCTACAATGAGCAGTTCTTC
CDR3: CASSQDTSGRAGSYNEQFF
D: TRBD2
size: -
V: TRBV4-1
J: TRBJ2-1

DNA: TGTGCCAGCAGCTTGGAGGGACAGGTTTACAATGAGCAGTTCTTC
CDR3: CASSLEGQVYNEQFF
D: TRBD1
size: -
V: TRBV7-8
J: TRBJ2-1

DNA: TGTGCCAGCAGCGTAGACAGCGATTGGGAGCAGTTCTTC
CDR3: CASSVDSDWEQFF
D: -
size: -
V: TRBV9
J: TRBJ2-1

DNA: TGCAGCGTTGCCAAAACCACCTCCGGGGACGTTGTGTTCTTC
CDR3: CSVAKTTSGDVVFF
D: -
size: -
V: TRBV29-1
J: TRBJ2-1

DNA: TGTGCCAGCAGCCACTCAGGGGGTGGGACTGAGCAGTTCTTC
CDR3: CASSHSGGGTEQFF
D: TRBD1
size: -
V: TRBV6-5
J: TRBJ2-1

DNA: TGTGCCAGCAGGACAACTTCCAGGGGGCTAGACTATGGCTACACCTTC
CDR3: CASRTTSRGLDYGYTF
D: TRBD1
size: -
V: TRBV12-3/TRBV12-4
J: TRBJ1-2

DNA: TGCGTCAGCAGCCCCGGCGGGAGAATCTACAATGAGCAGTTCTTC
CDR3: CVSSPGGRIYNEQFF
D: TRBD2
size: -
V: TRBV5-1
J: TRBJ2-1

DNA: TGTGCCAGCAGCCGGCAAAGGGGGCGCGGCAATGAGCAGTTCTTC
CDR3: CASSRQRGRGNEQFF
D: TRBD1
size: -
V: TRBV7-9
J: TRBJ2-1

DNA: TGCAGTGCGAAAAAAGCCGGGCAGAACACTGAAGCTTTCTTT
CDR3: CSAKKAGQNTEAFF
D: -
size: many
V: TRBV20-1
J: TRBJ1-1

DNA: TGTGCCAGCAGCTTCGGCACGCAAGAGACCCAGTACTTC
CDR3: CASSFGTQETQYF
D: -
size: few
V: TRBV7-2
J: TRBJ2-5

DNA: TGTGCCAGCATGTGGACTGGCGGGGGGAATGAGCAGTTCTTC
CDR3: CASMWTGGGNEQFF
D: TRBD2
size: -
V: TRBV3-1
J: TRBJ2-1

DNA: TGTGCCAGCAGCGCGACAGGGGGTGTTTATGGCTACACCTTC
CDR3: CASSATGGVYGYTF
D: TRBD1
size: -
V: TRBV12-3/TRBV12-4
J: TRBJ1-2